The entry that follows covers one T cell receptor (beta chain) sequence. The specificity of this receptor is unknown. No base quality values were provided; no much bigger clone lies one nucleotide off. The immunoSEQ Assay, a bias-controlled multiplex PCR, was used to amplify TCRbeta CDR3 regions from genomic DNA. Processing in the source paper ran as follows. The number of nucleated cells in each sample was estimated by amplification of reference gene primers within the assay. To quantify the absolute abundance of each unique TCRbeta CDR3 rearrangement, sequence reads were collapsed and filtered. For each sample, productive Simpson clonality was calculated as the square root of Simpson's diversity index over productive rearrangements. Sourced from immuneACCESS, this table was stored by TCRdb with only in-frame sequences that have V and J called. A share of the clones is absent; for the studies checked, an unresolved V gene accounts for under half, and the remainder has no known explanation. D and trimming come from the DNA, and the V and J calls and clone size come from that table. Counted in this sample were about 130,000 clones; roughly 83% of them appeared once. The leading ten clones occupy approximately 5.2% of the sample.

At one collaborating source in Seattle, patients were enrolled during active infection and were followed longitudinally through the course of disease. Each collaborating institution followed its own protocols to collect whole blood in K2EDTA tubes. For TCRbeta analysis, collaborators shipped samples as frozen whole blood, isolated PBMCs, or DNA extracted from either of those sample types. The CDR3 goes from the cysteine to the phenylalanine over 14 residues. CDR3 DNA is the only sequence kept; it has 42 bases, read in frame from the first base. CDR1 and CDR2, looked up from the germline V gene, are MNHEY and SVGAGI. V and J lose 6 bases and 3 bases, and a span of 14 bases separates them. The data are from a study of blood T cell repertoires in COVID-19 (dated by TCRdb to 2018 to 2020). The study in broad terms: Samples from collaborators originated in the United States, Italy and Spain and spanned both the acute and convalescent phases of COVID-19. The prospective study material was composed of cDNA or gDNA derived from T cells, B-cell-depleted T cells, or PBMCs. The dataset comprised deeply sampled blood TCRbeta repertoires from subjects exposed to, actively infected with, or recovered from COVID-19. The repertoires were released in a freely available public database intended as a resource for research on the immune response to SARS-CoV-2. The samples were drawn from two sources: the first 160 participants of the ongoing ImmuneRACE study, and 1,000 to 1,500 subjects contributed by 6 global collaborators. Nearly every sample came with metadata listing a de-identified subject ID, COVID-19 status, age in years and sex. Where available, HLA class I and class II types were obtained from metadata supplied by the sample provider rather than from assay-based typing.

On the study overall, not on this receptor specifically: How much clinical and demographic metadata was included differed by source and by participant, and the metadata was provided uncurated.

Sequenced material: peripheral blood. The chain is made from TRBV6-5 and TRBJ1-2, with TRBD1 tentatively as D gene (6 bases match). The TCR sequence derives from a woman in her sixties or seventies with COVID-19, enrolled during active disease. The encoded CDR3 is CASRGQGMYYGYTF. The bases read TGTGCCAGCAGGGGGCAGGGGATGTACTATGGCTACACCTTC.